The 32 T cell receptor beta chains in this list originate from one sample, sequenced in a study of beta chain features in type 1 diabetes. Study-level results: Type 1 diabetes patients had moderately but significantly shorter TCRB CDR3s in all four CD4+ subsets.

Their cognate antigens are unknown. Reverse transcription of all isolated RNA meant that expressed TCRB transcripts were sequenced. TCRdb keeps only in-frame clones here, not all; method: immunoSEQ multiplex PCR. The data hold over 150,000 clones, with around a tenth observed a single time. Specimen: central memory CD4+ T cells from blood. These receptors all stem from a man aged 25-40 years with type 1 diabetes.

This chain uses TRBV2 with TRBJ2-7; a possible D gene is TRBD2 (6 bases). The CDR3 has 13 residues. Germline loops: CDR1 SNHLY, CDR2 FYNNEI. Trimming pared 7 bases from V and 3 bases from J, leaving 13 bases between. The CDR3: CASKASANYEQYF. The CDR3 nucleotides read TGTGCCAGCAAAGCTAGCGCGAACTACGAGCAGTACTTC.

The rearrangement joins TRBV6-4 to TRBJ2-3; 9 bases map to TRBD2. In germline, CDR1 is MRHNA, CDR2 SNTAGT. The J segment lost 5 bases and the V segment lost 7 bases, leaving 13 bases of the junction unmatched. The length of the CDR3 is 16 residues. The CDR3: CASTPPGGRAEDTQYF. The DNA of the CDR3 is TGTGCCAGCACACCCCCCGGCGGGAGGGCCGAAGATACGCAGTATTTT.

The chain links TRBV7-2 to TRBJ2-7, with D hard to call. With 2 bases removed from V and 3 bases from J, the gap between germline ends came to 11 bases. Germline-derived CDR1 and CDR2 are SGHTA and FQGNSA. The CDR3 spans 14 residues. The CDR3 region is CASSLSPSFYEQYF. For the CDR3, the DNA is TGTGCCAGCAGCTTATCCCCTAGTTTCTACGAGCAGTACTTC. Complete variable domain (other parts from reference TRBV7-2 and TRBJ2-7): GAGVSQSPSNKVTEKGKDVELRCDPISGHTALYWYRQSLGQGLEFLIYFQGNSAPDKSGLPSDRFSAERTGGSVSTLTIQRTQQEDSAVYLCASSLSPSFYEQYFGPGTRLTVT.

A few counts support this clone. Its ends do not fully match the called genes, so a read error is possible. J is TRBJ1-1 and V is TRBV15, with 7 bases that match TRBD1. Germline V CDR1 and CDR2: LNHNV, YYDKDF (reference sequence). The CDR3 covers 15 residues. The CDR3 DNA reads as TGTGCCACCAACAGAAACAGGGGTCGCCTGACTGAAGCTTTCTTT. Translated, it gives CATNRNRGRLTEAFF.

The CDR3 protein is CASDGGLNQPQHF. The CDR3 DNA follows: TGTGCCAGCGACGGCGGTCTTAATCAGCCCCAGCATTTT. The J gene is TRBJ1-5, the V gene TRBV28, with no clear D. Trimming removed 8 bases from V and 4 bases from J, with 12 bases in between. This CDR3 is 13 amino acids long. Germline CDR1 and CDR2: MDHEN and SYDVKM.

The table lists this clone with a few counts. This chain uses TRBV5-5 with TRBJ2-3, with 8 bases lining up with TRBD2. This CDR3 spans 20 amino acids. Germline CDR1 is SGHKS and CDR2 is YYEKEE (reference sequence). J gave up 0 bases and V 0 bases, and 15 bases lay outside the gene matches. CDR3 sequence (DNA): TGTGCCAGCAGCTTGGTATTGGGAAGCGGGAGACGTGGAAGCACAGATACGCAGTATTTT. Amino acids: CASSLVLGSGRRGSTDTQYF.

This clone was picked up a small number of times. The V call is TRBV6-5, the J call TRBJ1-5; 7 bases map to TRBD1. In germline, CDR1 is MNHEY, CDR2 SVGAGI. CDR3 size: 13 residues. Trimming at V came to 5 bases and at J to 6 bases, leaving 4 bases not matched to a gene. The CDR3 bases are TGTGCCAGCAGTAGACAGGGCGGTCAGCCCCAGCATTTT. This encodes CASSRQGGQPQHF.

This sequence joins TRBV2 and TRBJ2-5; D uncertain. The germline V and J ends were trimmed by 6 bases and 2 bases, with 4 bases remaining between them. Germline lookup yields CDR1 SNHLY and CDR2 FYNNEI. The CDR3 runs 11 residues. CDR3 protein: CASRAQETQYF. The CDR3 nucleotides are TGTGCCAGCAGAGCACAAGAGACCCAGTACTTC.

The V and J genes are TRBV5-1 and TRBJ2-7; TRBD1 is a possible D gene (6 bases). The V and J ends lost 4 bases and 9 bases respectively, with 14 bases between them. CDR3 length: 12 amino acids. Germline V gene lookup returns CDR1 SGHRS and CDR2 YFSETQ. This CDR3 is CASSDAGVLQYF. The CDR3 DNA is TGCGCCAGCAGCGATGCAGGGGTTTTGCAGTACTTC.

Only a few counts were recorded for this clone. The chain uses TRBV28 and TRBJ2-2; 7 nucleotides line up with TRBD2. The CDR3 has 13 amino acids. CDR1 is MDHEN and CDR2 is SYDVKM in the germline V gene. This CDR3 is CAYREANTGELFF. As DNA, the CDR3 is TGTGCTTACCGGGAGGCGAACACCGGGGAGCTGTTTTTT.

This sequence joins TRBV4-3 and TRBJ1-1; TRBD1 is a possible D gene (5 bases). This CDR3 comprises 16 residues. Looked up from germline, CDR1 is LGHNA and CDR2 is YSLEER. Trimming cost V 1 base and J 1 base, with 13 bases left between them. The CDR3 reads CASSQAWGSANTEAFF. CDR3 bases: TGCGCCAGCAGCCAAGCGTGGGGCAGTGCGAACACTGAAGCTTTCTTT.

This clone was observed a few times. V and J are TRBV18 and TRBJ1-3; D gene ambiguous. The CDR3 length is 16 residues. With 5 bases removed from V and 2 bases from J, the gap between germline ends came to 16 bases. CDR1 and CDR2 (germline): KGHSH, LQKENI. The DNA of the CDR3 is TGTGCCAGCTCAACCAGCGAGGAACTGGCTGGAAACACCATATATTTT. This sequence encodes CASSTSEELAGNTIYF.

Concerning this clone itself: In the same sample, other DNA sequences code for this CDR3. The genes are TRBV6-5 and TRBJ2-7; 7 nucleotides match TRBD2. J gave up 2 bases and V 0 bases, and 1 base lay outside the gene matches. The CDR3 contains 14 residues. Germline CDR1 reads MNHEY; CDR2 reads SVGAGI. CDR3 sequence: CASSYSAGAYEQYF. The CDR3 DNA follows: TGTGCCAGCAGTTACTCGGCGGGGGCCTACGAGCAGTACTTC.

The table lists this clone with a few counts. The chain carries TRBV6-6 and TRBJ1-2; 10 positions agree with TRBD1. CDR3 length: 15 residues. V shed 6 bases, J shed 7 bases, and the junction held 11 bases outside the gene matches. Germline CDR1 reads MNHNY; CDR2 reads SVGAGI (reference sequence). The CDR3 nucleotides are TGTGCCAGCAGCTCTCAGGGGACAGGGGATAGTGGCTACACCTTC. Amino acids: CASSSQGTGDSGYTF.

The chain has TRBV25-1 and TRBJ1-2; D gene ambiguous. The CDR3 covers 14 residues. CDR1 and CDR2 from the germline V gene are MGHDK and SYGVNS. Trimming removed 3 bases at V and 3 bases at J, with 11 bases between. CDR3 region: CASSESGGDYGYTF. The CDR3 bases are TGTGCCAGCAGTGAGTCGGGAGGCGACTATGGCTACACCTTC.

The chain joins TRBV19 to TRBJ1-1; D not certain. This CDR3 is built from 15 residues. CDR1 is LNHDA and CDR2 is SQIVND in the germline V gene (reference sequence). Trimming cost V 3 bases and J 4 bases, with 15 bases left between them. CDR3 sequence: CASSISPISGTEAFF. CDR3 nucleotides: TGTGCCAGTAGTATCAGCCCAATCTCGGGCACTGAAGCTTTCTTT.

The chain uses TRBV14 and TRBJ2-1, with 10 bases matching TRBD1. Per germline, CDR1 SGHDN and CDR2 FVKESK. Trimming removed 3 bases from V and 8 bases from J; junction bases left unmatched: 7. The CDR3 length is 15 residues. CDR3 in amino acids: CASSQGQGNWDEQFF. The DNA for the CDR3 is TGTGCCAGCAGCCAGGGACAGGGGAATTGGGATGAGCAGTTCTTC.

This clone was seen more than once but under ten times. This chain joins TRBV7-9 and TRBJ2-1; TRBD2 agrees at 7 bases. CDR3 length: 14 residues. Germline V gene data show CDR1 as SEHNR and CDR2 as FQNEAQ (reference sequence). Germline trimming cut 6 bases from V and 9 bases from J; bases unmatched to any gene: 11. The CDR3 region is CASSSGLGPIEQFF. The CDR3 DNA is TGTGCCAGCAGTTCCGGACTAGGGCCCATTGAGCAGTTCTTC.

CDR3 region: CASSQGQLYEQYF. DNA of the CDR3: TGTGCCAGCAGCCAGGGACAGCTCTACGAGCAGTACTTC. This chain joins TRBV7-2 and TRBJ2-7, with 7 positions matching TRBD1. V shed 5 bases and J 3 bases; nucleotides not matched to a gene: 4. The CDR3 covers 13 residues. CDR1 and CDR2 (germline): SGHTA, FQGNSA.

The gene calls are TRBV28 and TRBJ2-7; D gene ambiguous. CDR1 MDHEN and CDR2 SYDVKM come from the germline V gene. The V gene lost 2 bases and the J gene lost 5 bases, with 4 bases spanning the gap. CDR3 length: 11 amino acids. The CDR3 protein is CASSLTHEQYF. The CDR3 region has the DNA TGTGCCAGCAGTTTAACTCACGAGCAGTACTTC.

This clone appeared a few times. This chain uses TRBV23-1 with TRBJ2-5, with TRBD1 identical over 7 bases. TRBV23-1 belongs to the ORF category, with a function that is uncertain. This CDR3 is built from 13 residues. Trimming at V came to 5 bases and at J to 4 bases, leaving 4 bases not matched to a gene. The CDR3 sequence is CASSYRGIETQYF. CDR3 sequence (DNA): TGCGCCAGCAGTTACAGGGGTATAGAGACCCAGTACTTC.

The chain recombines TRBV30 with TRBJ1-2; the D is unclear. V was trimmed by 0 bases and J by 8 bases, leaving 10 bases between them. Germline-derived CDR1 and CDR2 are GTSNPN and SVGIG (reference sequence). This CDR3 is built from 12 residues. The CDR3 DNA follows: TGTGCCTGGAGTGTCTCTATGTCGGGCTACACCTTC. Its translation: CAWSVSMSGYTF.

CDR3 amino acids: CASSARTIPGGYTF. The CDR3 coding sequence is TGTGCCAGCAGCGCTAGGACTATCCCAGGGGGCTACACCTTC. The chain combines TRBV2 with TRBJ1-2; the D gene is possibly TRBD1 (5 bases). Trimming pared 6 bases from V and 8 bases from J, leaving 19 bases between. The CDR3 length is 14 residues. Germline CDR1 is SNHLY and CDR2 is FYNNEI.

The chain employs TRBV7-9 and TRBJ2-1; 7 nucleotides agree with TRBD1. The V and J ends lost 4 bases and 12 bases, in that order; junction bases with no gene match: 18. In germline, CDR1 is SEHNR, CDR2 FQNEAQ (reference sequence). CDR3 size: 16 residues. CDR3: CASSSDERTGVEGQFF. The CDR3 region has the DNA TGTGCCAGCAGCTCCGACGAAAGAACAGGGGTTGAGGGGCAGTTCTTC. Filled out from reference TRBV7-9 and TRBJ2-1, the complete variable domain reads DTGVSQNPRHKITKRGQNVTFRCDPISEHNRLYWYRQTLGQGPEFLTYFQNEAQLEKSRLLSDRFSAERPKGSFSTLEIQRTEQGDSAMYLCASSSDERTGVEGQFFGPGTRLTVL.

This clone has just a few counts. The chain employs TRBV5-1 and TRBJ2-5; the match to TRBD1 covers 7 bases. The CDR3 runs to 15 residues. Per germline, CDR1 SGHRS and CDR2 YFSETQ. Trimming cost V 3 bases and J 3 bases; bases outside gene matches: 8. CDR3 sequence: CASSSSGTAEETQYF. CDR3 sequence (DNA): TGCGCCAGCAGCTCCTCCGGGACAGCCGAAGAGACCCAGTACTTC. The variable domain in full, completed from reference TRBV5-1 and TRBJ2-5, reads KAGVTQTPRYLIKTRGQQVTLSCSPISGHRSVSWYQQTPGQGLQFLFEYFSETQRNKGNFPGRFSGRQFSNSRSEMNVSTLELGDSALYLCASSSSGTAEETQYFGPGTRLLVL.

In its sample, this clone was seen many times. This chain links TRBV14 with TRBJ2-5, with D hard to call. CDR1 and CDR2 from the germline V gene are SGHDN and FVKESK. The CDR3 length is 16 residues. The V end was cut by 3 bases, the J end by 4 bases, with 18 bases between. This CDR3 is CASSQTRGGLGETQYF. The CDR3 bases are TGTGCCAGCAGCCAGACGAGAGGTGGTTTGGGAGAGACCCAGTACTTC. The variable domain in full, completed from reference TRBV14 and TRBJ2-5, reads EAGVTQFPSHSVIEKGQTVTLRCDPISGHDNLYWYRRVMGKEIKFLLHFVKESKQDESGMPNNRFLAERTGGTYSTLKVQPAELEDSGVYFCASSQTRGGLGETQYFGPGTRLLVL.

This chain links TRBV7-2 with TRBJ1-2; unclear D gene. Trimming pared 5 bases from V and 8 bases from J, leaving 15 bases between. The CDR3 loop spans 13 amino acids. Germline V gene lookup returns CDR1 SGHTA and CDR2 FQGNSA. This CDR3 reads CASSRGNREGYTF. CDR3 nucleotide sequence: TGTGCCAGCAGCCGCGGGAATAGAGAAGGCTACACCTTC.

This clone was seen more than once but under ten times. The chain joins TRBV5-1 to TRBJ1-2; D remains unclear. CDR1 and CDR2 from the germline V gene are SGHRS and YFSETQ. This CDR3 has 14 residues. The V end was cut by 0 bases, the J end by 0 bases, with 6 bases between. This chain's CDR3 is CASSLDRTNYGYTF. The CDR3 DNA is TGCGCCAGCAGCTTGGACAGAACTAACTATGGCTACACCTTC.

This clone was seen a few times. This sequence joins TRBV29-1 and TRBJ2-1, with D perhaps matching TRBD1 (6 bases). This CDR3 contains 18 residues. The ends were cut back, 3 bases at V and 0 bases at J, with 21 bases in the middle. Germline CDR1 SQVTM, CDR2 ANQGSEA. The chain's CDR3 is CSVEDRRIARSSYNEQFF. CDR3 sequence (DNA): TGCAGCGTTGAGGACAGAAGGATAGCGCGATCCTCCTACAATGAGCAGTTCTTC.

This clone was seen a handful of times. This rearrangement joins TRBV6-1 to TRBJ2-1, with a weak D call TRBD1 (6 bases). Germline loops: CDR1 MNHNS, CDR2 SASEGT. With 5 bases removed from V and 4 bases from J, the gap between germline ends came to 9 bases. The CDR3 runs to 13 residues. The CDR3 is CASSPGQYNEQFF. Here the CDR3 DNA reads TGTGCCAGCAGTCCGGGACAATACAATGAGCAGTTCTTC.

This clone was picked up a small number of times. The chain uses TRBV29-1 and TRBJ1-2; D is uncertain. The CDR3 has 11 amino acids. The germline gives CDR1 SQVTM, CDR2 ANQGSEA. V gave up 6 bases and J gave up 2 bases, with 7 bases separating them. The CDR3 sequence is CSVAENYGYTF. Here the CDR3 DNA reads TGCAGCGTGGCAGAAAACTATGGCTACACCTTC.

The rearrangement links TRBV28 to TRBJ2-1; TRBD2 matches at 11 bases. V was clipped by 3 bases and J by 8 bases; unmatched bases: 9. Germline CDR1 is MDHEN and CDR2 is SYDVKM. The CDR3 is 16 residues long. The CDR3 DNA follows: TGTGCCAGCAGTTTTCGTGGGACTAGCGGCCTACATGAGCAGTTCTTC. Its translation is CASSFRGTSGLHEQFF.